These 16 T cell receptor beta chains were sequenced from one sample in a study of OX40 agonist ivuxolimab in advanced cancers. TCRdb's copy holds only in-frame clones and misses some; the assay was immunoSEQ multiplex PCR. The sample holds 60,000 to 75,000 clones, around 85% seen once. The input for sequencing was CD4+ or CD8+ T cells sorted from blood, taken in a trial of the OX40 agonist ivuxolimab. The receptors here all came from an adult with an advanced solid tumor such as melanoma, head and neck, liver or kidney cancer.

The sample holds a few counts of this clone. The CDR3 coding sequence is TGTGCCAGCAGCACGACAGGAGGGGGGACCCAGTACTTC. This translates into CASSTTGGGTQYF. This sequence joins TRBV7-9 and TRBJ2-5; possibly TRBD1 or TRBD2 for D (6 bases each). Per the germline V gene, CDR1 is SEHNR and CDR2 is FQNEAQ (reference sequence). This CDR3 has 13 residues. Trimming cost V 5 bases and J 7 bases, with 14 bases left between them.

In DNA, the CDR3 is TGTGCCAGCAGCTTAGTAGCGGGCGTGAGCACAGATACGCAGTATTTT. Translated, it gives CASSLVAGVSTDTQYF. The V call is TRBV9, the J call TRBJ2-3; 7 positions match TRBD2. After removal of 4 bases from V and 0 bases from J, the junction contained 8 bases not matched to a gene. The CDR3 consists of 16 residues. Germline V gene data show CDR1 as SGDLS and CDR2 as YYNGEE.

This chain joins TRBV30 and TRBJ2-2, with 7 bases that match TRBD2. After removal of 5 bases from V and 4 bases from J, the junction contained 22 bases not matched to a gene. The germline CDR1 and CDR2 sequences are GTSNPN and SVGIG (reference sequence). The CDR3 totals 19 residues. The CDR3 region has the DNA TGTGCCTGGTCCCCGCTAGGAGGGAGGGCCCTCAGTAGCACCGGGGAGCTGTTTTTT. This encodes CAWSPLGGRALSSTGELFF.

The chain is built from TRBV30 and TRBJ1-2, with TRBD1 matching over 12 bases. V lost 4 bases and J lost 4; bases outside the gene matches: 4. The CDR3 runs 14 residues. The V gene's germline CDR1 is GTSNPN and CDR2 SVGIG (reference sequence). The DNA for the CDR3 is TGTGCCTGGACGGGACAGGGGGCCGGCTATGGCTACACCTTC. Its protein is CAWTGQGAGYGYTF.

This chain links TRBV5-4 with TRBJ2-5; D is undetermined. CDR1 and CDR2 from the germline V gene are SGHNT and YYREEE (reference sequence). V was cut by 3 bases and J by 1 base, with 10 bases left in between. The CDR3 is 14 amino acids. CDR3 coding DNA: TGTGCCAGCAGCTCCCGGAAGAGCCAAGAGACCCAGTACTTC. Protein: CASSSRKSQETQYF. Looking up the rest from reference TRBV5-4 and TRBJ2-5 gives the full variable domain: ETGVTQSPTHLIKTRGQQVTLRCSSQSGHNTVSWYQQALGQGPQFIFQYYREEENGRGNFPPRFSGLQFPNYSSELNVNALELDDSALYLCASSSRKSQETQYFGPGTRLLVL.

This rearrangement joins TRBV5-1 to TRBJ1-5; the D gene is possibly TRBD1 (5 bases). This CDR3 has 15 residues. V was clipped by 4 bases and J by 0 bases, with 11 bases between them. Germline CDR1 SGHRS, CDR2 YFSETQ. The CDR3 sequence: CASSPGGSSNQPQHF. CDR3 sequence (DNA): TGCGCCAGCAGCCCCGGGGGGAGTAGCAATCAGCCCCAGCATTTT.

V usage is TRBV30 and J usage is TRBJ2-7; possibly TRBD1 or TRBD2 for D (5 bases each). The CDR3 has 13 amino acids. Trimming took 3 bases from V and 5 from J, leaving 14 bases between them. Germline values: CDR1 GTSNPN, CDR2 SVGIG (reference sequence). In DNA form, the CDR3 reads TGTGCCTGGAGCGGGACCTTTAACGACGAGCAGTACTTC. This sequence encodes CAWSGTFNDEQYF.

Note on this clone: Other DNA sequences in the sample encode the same CDR3. The genes are TRBV13 and TRBJ2-1; perhaps D is TRBD1 or TRBD2 (5 bases each). Germline values: CDR1 PRHDT, CDR2 FYEKMQ (reference sequence). The CDR3 sequence is 16 residues long. The V and J ends lost 6 bases and 0 bases respectively, with 15 bases between them. As DNA, the CDR3 is TGTGCCAGCAGAGACACCGGGACCAGCTCCTACAATGAGCAGTTCTTC. Its translation is CASRDTGTSSYNEQFF.

This rearrangement joins TRBV6-5 to TRBJ1-5; D is possibly TRBD1 (5 bases). CDR1 and CDR2 (germline): MNHEY, SVGAGI. V was shortened by 5 bases and J by 3 bases, with 11 bases between the two germline ends. The CDR3 length is 14 residues. The CDR3 DNA follows: TGTGCCAGCAGTACGGACAACAACAATCAGCCCCAGCATTTT. Translation: CASSTDNNNQPQHF.

The V and J genes are TRBV5-1 and TRBJ2-1; D is possibly TRBD2 (6 bases). Germline V CDR1 and CDR2: SGHRS, YFSETQ. V was clipped by 0 bases and J by 6 bases, with 10 bases between them. The CDR3 spans 14 residues. The CDR3 region is CASSLGNSGNEQFF. The DNA for the CDR3 is TGCGCCAGCAGCTTGGGAAATAGCGGCAATGAGCAGTTCTTC.

This rearrangement joins TRBV5-4 to TRBJ2-7; TRBD1 matches at 7 bases. In germline, CDR1 is SGHNT, CDR2 YYREEE (reference sequence). This CDR3 is 13 amino acids long. The V segment lost 6 bases and the J segment 6 bases; nucleotides outside the gene matches: 9. Written as DNA, the CDR3 is TGTGCCAGCACCCTGCAGGGGGACCGCGAGCAGTACTTC. Amino acids: CASTLQGDREQYF.

V is TRBV30 and J is TRBJ1-1; 10 bases agree with TRBD1. Losses at the gene ends were 2 bases for V and 4 bases for J; bases not matched to a gene: 13. Germline CDR1 GTSNPN, CDR2 SVGIG (reference sequence). This CDR3 region has 17 residues. The chain's CDR3 is CAWSRGGAGQGPTEAFF. In nucleotides, the CDR3 is TGTGCCTGGAGTAGGGGGGGCGCGGGACAGGGGCCCACTGAAGCTTTCTTT.

J is TRBJ2-5 and V is TRBV7-2, with 7 bases matching TRBD2. The CDR3 consists of 16 residues. Germline assignment: CDR1 SGHTA and CDR2 FQGNSA. Trimming took 3 bases from V and 1 from J; bases not matched to a gene: 8. The CDR3 loop reads CASSLGPGGSQETQYF. The CDR3 DNA reads TGTGCCAGCAGCTTGGGACCGGGAGGTAGCCAAGAGACCCAGTACTTC.

The V gene is TRBV6-1, the J gene TRBJ1-5; 9 positions match TRBD1. V lost 6 bases, J lost 6 bases, and 6 bases stayed unmatched. This CDR3 comprises 14 residues. Germline V gives CDR1 MNHNS, CDR2 SASEGT. The CDR3 DNA follows: TGTGCCAGCAGACCGACAGGGGGACCTCAGCCCCAGCATTTT. Amino acids: CASRPTGGPQPQHF.

The rearrangement joins TRBV9 to TRBJ1-2, with 8 nucleotides matching TRBD1. The CDR3 runs to 15 residues. Germline lookup yields CDR1 SGDLS and CDR2 YYNGEE. V lost 3 bases to trimming and J lost 3 bases; unmatched junction nucleotides: 7. The CDR3 region has the DNA TGTGCCAGCAGCGCCAGACAGGGGATCGACTATGGCTACACCTTC. This encodes CASSARQGIDYGYTF.

The chain uses TRBV9 and TRBJ2-3; D remains ambiguous. The CDR3 is made up of 17 amino acids. From germline, CDR1 is SGDLS and CDR2 YYNGEE. Trimming removed 3 bases from V and 2 bases from J, with 19 bases in between. CDR3 sequence reads: CASSADWGGGPTDTQYF. Written as DNA, the CDR3 is TGTGCCAGCAGCGCCGACTGGGGTGGCGGCCCCACAGATACGCAGTATTTT. The entire variable domain, with the rest obtained from reference TRBV9 and TRBJ2-3, is as follows: DSGVTQTPKHLITATGQRVTLRCSPRSGDLSVYWYQQSLDQGLQFLIQYYNGEERAKGNILERFSAQQFPDLHSELNLSSLELGDSALYFCASSADWGGGPTDTQYFGPGTRLTVL.